This TCR beta chain was found in a study of T-cell memory formation after mild COVID-19. Overall study results and limits: Clones contracting day 15 to 85 were balanced CD4/CD8; later expanders leaned CD4+. CM and EM subsets held most contracting CD4+ clones; EMRA held CD8+ ones.

About this clonotype itself: What it binds is unknown.

The authors produced TCR alpha and TCR beta cDNA libraries with sample barcodes and UMIs by 5'RACE using constant-segment primers. TCRdb passed the 5' RACE reads through MiXCR, listing each CDR3 protein once. In the table there are around 320,000 distinct CDR3 sequences, 28% of which are singletons. This CDR3 is 15 amino acids long. V lost 5 bases and J lost 1, with 16 bases in between. Germline values: CDR1 DFQATT, CDR2 SNEGSKA (reference sequence). The TCR originated in an adult woman who had mild COVID-19 (a few samples of this study predate the infection). Cell type and time point are not known. Sequencing used PBMCs or a T cell subset sorted from them (not recorded which). The V gene is TRBV20-1, the J gene TRBJ2-3; either TRBD1 or TRBD2 may supply D (7 bases each). CDR3 bases: TGCAGTGCTGGAAGATCAGGGGGGGGCACAGATACGCAGTATTTT. Protein: CSAGRSGGGTDTQYF.